The clone carrying this T cell receptor (beta chain) was seen at least ten times. Its target is unknown. Germline lookup yields CDR1 SGHKS and CDR2 YYEKEE (reference sequence). This CDR3 has 15 amino acids. With 0 bases clipped from V and 4 bases from J, the junction kept 6 bases outside the gene matches. The data were obtained in a study of T cells after yellow fever vaccination. General study points: The secondary response was weaker but peaked faster, day 5 versus 15. Most clones from primary vaccination were detected again post-booster (roughly 96% CD4, roughly 90% CD8).

As TCR cDNA was made by 5'RACE template switching, a universal primer site and UMIs were added. Each CDR3 protein is one row after TCRdb ran MiXCR on the 5' RACE reads. The sample has hundreds of thousands of distinct CDR3 sequences; roughly 12% are singletons. Sequencing was performed on PBMCs, taken on the day of the yellow fever booster vaccination. V gene TRBV5-5 combines with J gene TRBJ2-7, with 8 bases aligning to TRBD2. This receptor was taken from a man aged 25 to 40 who received the YFV17D yellow fever vaccine. The CDR3 reads CASSLVGTRTYEQYF. As DNA, the CDR3 is TGTGCCAGCAGCTTGGTTGGGACTAGGACGTACGAGCAGTACTTC.